The 21 T cell receptor beta chains below were found in one sample sequenced in a study of blood T cells in healthy people across ages. PCR was performed a second time for about 6 to 12 cycles using a sample-barcoded 5' primer and a J-beta primer mix. TCRdb itself ran the 5' RACE reads through MiXCR, one entry per CDR3 protein. The repertoire includes 1.4 million or so distinct CDR3 sequences, approximately 42% of them detected once, and around 4% sits in the top ten. The sample comprised blood. These TCRs come from a woman between 18 and 29 years old in good health.

This clonotype was counted between two and nine times. The V call is TRBV9, the J call TRBJ1-4, with 10 bases aligning to TRBD1. The CDR3 is 15 amino acids. Per germline, CDR1 SGDLS and CDR2 YYNGEE. V dropped 3 bases and J dropped 8; count of bases not matched to a gene: 7. The CDR3 sequence: CASSEATGGEEKLFF. The DNA for the CDR3 is TGTGCCAGCAGCGAGGCGACAGGGGGCGAAGAAAAACTGTTTTTT. Together with reference TRBV9 and TRBJ1-4, the CDR3 gives the full variable domain: DSGVTQTPKHLITATGQRVTLRCSPRSGDLSVYWYQQSLDQGLQFLIQYYNGEERAKGNILERFSAQQFPDLHSELNLSSLELGDSALYFCASSEATGGEEKLFFGSGTQLSVL.

The chain is built from TRBV6-6 and TRBJ2-7; D ambiguous. V was cut by 2 bases and J by 0 bases, with 14 bases left in between. The CDR3 runs to 16 residues. Per the germline V gene, CDR1 is MNHNY and CDR2 is SVGAGI (reference sequence). In nucleotides, the CDR3 is TGTGCCAGCAGTTACCCCAGAGGACGTCTCTCCTACGAGCAGTACTTC. This encodes CASSYPRGRLSYEQYF.

This clonotype occurred a few times. The rearrangement joins TRBV7-2 to TRBJ2-1; 7 positions match TRBD2. The DNA end lines up better with TRBJ2-7; the J call may be wrong. The germline CDR1 and CDR2 sequences are SGHTA and FQGNSA. The CDR3 length is 17 residues. The CDR3 is CASSLGARTRRYNEQYF. Here the CDR3 DNA reads TGTGCCAGCAGCTTAGGGGCCAGGACTAGACGCTACAATGAGCAGTACTTC.

The J gene is TRBJ1-1, the V gene TRBV28; D gene unclear. Germline V gene data show CDR1 as MDHEN and CDR2 as SYDVKM. The CDR3 has 13 residues. The V gene lost 6 bases and the J gene lost 10 bases, with 18 bases spanning the gap. CDR3 amino acids: CASSRTATPLAFF. The CDR3 region has the DNA TGTGCCAGCAGCAGGACTGCAACTCCCCTAGCTTTCTTT.

The chain links TRBV5-1 to TRBJ2-7; 7 bases line up with TRBD2. With 5 bases clipped from V and 4 bases from J, the junction kept 9 bases outside the gene matches. CDR1 is SGHRS, CDR2 YFSETQ, per germline. The CDR3 is 14 amino acids. The CDR3 sequence is CASRRARETYEQYF. The CDR3 nucleotides are TGCGCCAGCAGGAGGGCGCGGGAGACGTACGAGCAGTACTTC.

The rearrangement uses TRBV27 and TRBJ2-5; 7 bases map to TRBD2. V lost 4 bases, J lost 11 bases, and 13 bases stayed unmatched. CDR1 is MNHEY, CDR2 SMNVEV, per germline (reference sequence). The CDR3 is 14 amino acids. CDR3 sequence (DNA): TGTGCCAGCAGTTCGACATCGGGACTACTTGAGCAGTACTTC. Translation: CASSSTSGLLEQYF.

This clonotype was detected only a few times. V gene TRBV7-2 combines with J gene TRBJ2-1; D unclear. Germline lookup yields CDR1 SGHTA and CDR2 FQGNSA. Trimming removed 3 bases at V and 13 bases at J, with 10 bases between. The CDR3 has 11 amino acids. In DNA form, the CDR3 reads TGTGCCAGCAGCTTCGGAGAGACCCAGTTCTTC. It specifies CASSFGETQFF.

This clonotype was observed a single time. This chain uses TRBV5-1 with TRBJ1-1; D might be TRBD1 (6 bases). V lost 0 bases, J lost 4 bases, and 13 bases lay in between. This CDR3 has 15 residues. The germline V gene encodes CDR1 SGHRS and CDR2 YFSETQ. CDR3 protein: CASSLVQQGSTEAFF. The CDR3 nucleotides are TGCGCCAGCAGCTTGGTACAGCAGGGGAGCACTGAAGCTTTCTTT.

This chain connects TRBV21-1 to TRBJ1-1; the D segment call TRBD1 is taken from the table without a DNA check. TRBV21-1 represents a pseudogene. This CDR3 comprises 16 residues. CDR3 sequence reads: CASSKPIDRGQTEAFF. In DNA, the CDR3 is TGTGCCAGCAGCAAGCCGATCGACAGGGGGCAGACTGAAGCTTTCTTT.

The CDR3 loop is CASARYGADTQYF. CDR3 bases: TGCGCCTCCGCGAGGTACGGGGCAGATACGCAGTATTTT. The chain recombines TRBV5-1 with TRBJ2-3; perhaps TRBD2 as D (5 bases). CDR3 length: 13 amino acids. Trimming pared 10 bases from V and 4 bases from J, leaving 16 bases between. Per germline, CDR1 SGHRS and CDR2 YFSETQ.

The rearrangement uses TRBV9 and TRBJ2-5; D is uncertain. Germline values: CDR1 SGDLS, CDR2 YYNGEE. With 2 bases removed from V and 11 bases from J, the gap between germline ends came to 22 bases. This CDR3 has 15 residues. The CDR3 loop reads CASSVVAASYNEQYF. CDR3 DNA sequence: TGTGCCAGCAGCGTGGTGGCTGCCTCCTACAATGAGCAGTACTTC.

J is TRBJ2-3 and V is TRBV29-1; TRBD2 agrees at 9 bases. The germline V gene has CDR1 SQVTM and CDR2 ANQGSEA. The V and J ends lost 8 bases and 5 bases, in that order; junction bases with no gene match: 11. CDR3 length: 14 amino acids. This CDR3 is CSTRVAGGIDTQYF. CDR3 sequence (DNA): TGCAGCACCCGCGTGGCGGGAGGGATAGATACGCAGTATTTT.

The rearrangement uses TRBV6-6 and TRBJ1-2; TRBD1 matches 12 bases. In germline, CDR1 is MNHNY, CDR2 SVGAGI (reference sequence). The ends lost 6 bases at V and 3 bases at J; junction bases unmatched: 8. This CDR3 is built from 16 residues. The DNA of the CDR3 is TGTGCCAGCAGCTCCTCGGGACAGGGGGCGGACTATGGCTACACCTTC. This codes for CASSSSGQGADYGYTF.

Points on this clonotype: This may be a read error, as it is one base from a much larger clone. J is TRBJ2-7 and V is TRBV12-3 or TRBV12-4, with D unclear. The CDR3 consists of 11 residues. V dropped 6 bases and J dropped 7 bases, with 10 bases sitting between them. CDR3 DNA: TGTGCCAGCAGGGTGACCAATGAGCAGTACTTC. It codes for CASRVTNEQYF.

The chain couples TRBV6-2 or TRBV6-3 to TRBJ2-3; maybe TRBD1 (6 bases). Germline V gene sequence: CDR1 MNHEY, CDR2 SVGEGT. V shed 5 bases and J shed 3 bases, with 21 bases lying between them. The CDR3 is 17 amino acids. The CDR3, as DNA: TGTGCCAGCAGTAACCTGCGAACAGGGATTAAGACAGATACGCAGTATTTT. Its translation is CASSNLRTGIKTDTQYF.

The genes are TRBV24-1 and TRBJ1-1; maybe TRBD1 (5 bases). The CDR3 covers 13 residues. Germline CDR1 is KGHDR and CDR2 is SFDVKD. Between the trimmed V and J ends, which lost 5 bases and 6 bases, there was a span of 12 bases. The CDR3 DNA sequence: TGTGCCACCAGTGGCAGGGCGCGGTCTGAAGCTTTCTTT. Its protein product is CATSGRARSEAFF.

This clonotype was counted a few times. The J gene is TRBJ2-7, the V gene TRBV6-6; TRBD1 or TRBD2 may be the D gene (6 bases each). V was cut by 5 bases and J by 3 bases, with 20 bases left in between. Germline V CDR1 and CDR2: MNHNY, SVGAGI (reference sequence). The CDR3 length is 16 residues. CDR3 DNA: TGTGCCAGCAGTGTTGCGGGGCCAGGGGTAAGCTACGAGCAGTACTTC. This translates into CASSVAGPGVSYEQYF.

The rearrangement uses TRBV28 and TRBJ1-2, with D hard to call. V was clipped by 3 bases and J by 8 bases, with 10 bases between them. This CDR3 has 12 amino acids. CDR1 is MDHEN and CDR2 is SYDVKM in the germline V gene. CDR3 residues: CASSLALGGYTF. As DNA, the CDR3 is TGTGCCAGCAGTTTGGCATTAGGGGGCTACACCTTC.

The V gene is TRBV6-2 or TRBV6-3, the J gene TRBJ2-1; D is unresolved. There are 14 residues in the CDR3. Looked up from germline, CDR1 is MNHEY and CDR2 is SVGEGT. Trimming pared 8 bases from V and 4 bases from J, leaving 15 bases between. This CDR3 reads CASFSGRSYNEQFF. CDR3 DNA sequence: TGTGCCAGCTTCTCTGGGCGGAGTTACAATGAGCAGTTCTTC.

This clonotype was found a few times. The rearrangement joins TRBV18 to TRBJ2-5; D might be TRBD1 (6 bases). Trimming left V 4 bases short and J 1 base short, with 13 bases between. Germline CDR1 reads KGHSH; CDR2 reads LQKENI. The CDR3 has 15 amino acids. CDR3 amino acids: CASSRGQSIQETQYF. Here the CDR3 DNA reads TGTGCCAGCTCACGCGGACAGAGTATCCAAGAGACCCAGTACTTC.

This clonotype was recorded a few times. The chain joins TRBV6-6 to TRBJ2-4; D is uncertain. The CDR3 runs to 16 residues. The germline V and J ends were trimmed by 10 bases and 0 bases, with 19 bases remaining between them. CDR1 is MNHNY and CDR2 is SVGAGI in the germline V gene (reference sequence). CDR3 protein: CATRRDQILAKNIQYF. CDR3 DNA sequence: TGTGCCACCCGACGAGATCAAATTTTAGCCAAAAACATTCAGTACTTC.